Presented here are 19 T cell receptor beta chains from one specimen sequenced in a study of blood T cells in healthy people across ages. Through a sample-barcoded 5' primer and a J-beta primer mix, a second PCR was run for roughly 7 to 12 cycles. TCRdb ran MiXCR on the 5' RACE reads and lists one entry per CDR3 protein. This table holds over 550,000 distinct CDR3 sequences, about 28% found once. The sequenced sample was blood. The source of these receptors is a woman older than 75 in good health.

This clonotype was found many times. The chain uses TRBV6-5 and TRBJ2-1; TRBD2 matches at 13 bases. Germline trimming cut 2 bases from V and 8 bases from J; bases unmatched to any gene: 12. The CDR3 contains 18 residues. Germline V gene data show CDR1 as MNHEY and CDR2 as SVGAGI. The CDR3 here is CASSYTPPGLAGRYEQFF. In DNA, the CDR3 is TGTGCCAGCAGTTACACACCCCCGGGACTAGCGGGAAGGTATGAGCAGTTCTTC.

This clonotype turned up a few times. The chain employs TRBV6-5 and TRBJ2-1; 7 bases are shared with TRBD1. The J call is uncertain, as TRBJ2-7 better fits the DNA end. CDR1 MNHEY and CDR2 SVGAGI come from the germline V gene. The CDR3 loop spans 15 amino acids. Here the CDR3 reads CASRTGVRSYNEQYF. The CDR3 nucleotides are TGTGCCAGCAGAACAGGGGTACGTTCCTACAATGAGCAGTACTTC.

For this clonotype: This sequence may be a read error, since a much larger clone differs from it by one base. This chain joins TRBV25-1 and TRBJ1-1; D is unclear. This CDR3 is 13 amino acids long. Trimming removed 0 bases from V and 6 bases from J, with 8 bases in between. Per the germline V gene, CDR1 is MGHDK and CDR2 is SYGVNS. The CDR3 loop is CASSEYEGAEAFF. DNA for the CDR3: TGTGCCAGCAGTGAATATGAGGGCGCTGAAGCTTTCTTT.

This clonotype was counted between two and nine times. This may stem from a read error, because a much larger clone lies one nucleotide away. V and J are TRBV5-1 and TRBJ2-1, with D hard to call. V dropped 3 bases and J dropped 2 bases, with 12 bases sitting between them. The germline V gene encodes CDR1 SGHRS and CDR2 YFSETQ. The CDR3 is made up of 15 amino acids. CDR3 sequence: CASSSGQRPYNEQFF. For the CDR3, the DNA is TGCGCCAGCAGCTCTGGGCAGCGCCCCTACAATGAGCAGTTCTTC.

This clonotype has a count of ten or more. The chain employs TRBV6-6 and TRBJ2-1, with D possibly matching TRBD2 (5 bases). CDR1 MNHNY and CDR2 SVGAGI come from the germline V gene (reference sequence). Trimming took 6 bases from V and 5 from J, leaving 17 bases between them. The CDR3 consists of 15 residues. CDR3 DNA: TGTGCCAGCAGCAACCAGAGGACTCCCAACAATGAGCAGTTCTTC. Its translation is CASSNQRTPNNEQFF.

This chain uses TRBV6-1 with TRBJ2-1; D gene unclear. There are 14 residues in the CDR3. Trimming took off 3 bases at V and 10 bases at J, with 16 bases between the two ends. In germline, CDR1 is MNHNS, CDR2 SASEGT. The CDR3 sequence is CASSDNIPPREQFF. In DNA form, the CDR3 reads TGTGCCAGCAGTGACAACATCCCCCCCAGGGAGCAGTTCTTC.

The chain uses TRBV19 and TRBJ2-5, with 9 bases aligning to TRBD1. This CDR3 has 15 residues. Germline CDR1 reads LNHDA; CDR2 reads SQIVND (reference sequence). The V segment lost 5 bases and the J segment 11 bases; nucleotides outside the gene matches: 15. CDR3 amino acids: CASSELGQGTDEQYF. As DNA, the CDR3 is TGTGCCAGTAGTGAGTTGGGACAGGGTACCGATGAGCAGTACTTC. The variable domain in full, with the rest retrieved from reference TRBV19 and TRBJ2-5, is DGGITQSPKYLFRKEGQNVTLSCEQNLNHDAMYWYRQDPGQGLRLIYYSQIVNDFQKGDIAEGYSVSREKKESFPLTVTSAQKNPTAFYLCASSELGQGTDEQYFGPGTRLLVL.

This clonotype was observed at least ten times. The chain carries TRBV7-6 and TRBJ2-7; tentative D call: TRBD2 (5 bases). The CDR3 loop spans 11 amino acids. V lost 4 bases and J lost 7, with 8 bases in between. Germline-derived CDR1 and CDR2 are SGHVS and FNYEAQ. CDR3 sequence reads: CASSSEGEQYF. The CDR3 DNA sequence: TGTGCCAGCAGCTCCGAGGGAGAGCAGTACTTC.

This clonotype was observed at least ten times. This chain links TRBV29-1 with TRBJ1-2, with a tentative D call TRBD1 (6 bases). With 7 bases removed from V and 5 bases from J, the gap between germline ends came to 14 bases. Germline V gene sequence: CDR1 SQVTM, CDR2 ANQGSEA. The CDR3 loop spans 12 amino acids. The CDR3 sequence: CSAGTTRYGYTF. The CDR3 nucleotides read TGCAGCGCCGGGACAACGAGGTATGGCTACACCTTC.

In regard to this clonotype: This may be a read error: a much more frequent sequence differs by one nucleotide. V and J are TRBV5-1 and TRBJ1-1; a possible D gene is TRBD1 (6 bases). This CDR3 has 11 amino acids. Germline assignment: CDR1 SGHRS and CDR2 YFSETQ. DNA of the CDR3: TGCACCAGCAGCTCAGGACAGGAAGCTTTCTTT. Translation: CTSSSGQEAFF. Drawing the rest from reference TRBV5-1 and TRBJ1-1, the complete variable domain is KAGVTQTPRYLIKTRGQQVTLSCSPISGHRSVSWYQQTPGQGLQFLFEYFSETQRNKGNFPGRFSGRQFSNSRSEMNVSTLELGDSALYLCTSSSGQEAFFGQGTRLTVV.

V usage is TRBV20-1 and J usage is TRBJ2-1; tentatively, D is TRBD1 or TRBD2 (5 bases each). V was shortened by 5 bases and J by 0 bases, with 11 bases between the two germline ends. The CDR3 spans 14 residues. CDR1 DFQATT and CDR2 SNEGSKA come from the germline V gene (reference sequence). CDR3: CSAYGTNSYNEQFF. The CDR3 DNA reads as TGCAGTGCTTACGGGACGAACTCCTACAATGAGCAGTTCTTC.

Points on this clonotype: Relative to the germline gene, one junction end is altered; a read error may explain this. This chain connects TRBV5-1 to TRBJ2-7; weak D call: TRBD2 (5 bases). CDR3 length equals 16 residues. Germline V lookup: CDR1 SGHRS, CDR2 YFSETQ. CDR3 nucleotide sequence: TGCGCCAGCAGCGGAAGGCCGGAGGTGAGCTCCTACGAGCAATACTTC. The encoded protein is CASSGRPEVSSYEQYF. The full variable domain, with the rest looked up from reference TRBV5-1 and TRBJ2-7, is KAGVTQTPRYLIKTRGQQVTLSCSPISGHRSVSWYQQTPGQGLQFLFEYFSETQRNKGNFPGRFSGRQFSNSRSEMNVSTLELGDSALYLCASSGRPEVSSYEQYFGPGTRLTVT.

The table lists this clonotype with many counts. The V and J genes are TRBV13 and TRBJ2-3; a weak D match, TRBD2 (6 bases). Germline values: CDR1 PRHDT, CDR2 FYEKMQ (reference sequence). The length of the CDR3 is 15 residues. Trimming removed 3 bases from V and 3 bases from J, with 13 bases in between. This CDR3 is CASSFGTSYTDTQYF. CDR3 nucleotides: TGTGCCAGCAGCTTCGGGACTTCCTATACAGATACGCAGTATTTT.

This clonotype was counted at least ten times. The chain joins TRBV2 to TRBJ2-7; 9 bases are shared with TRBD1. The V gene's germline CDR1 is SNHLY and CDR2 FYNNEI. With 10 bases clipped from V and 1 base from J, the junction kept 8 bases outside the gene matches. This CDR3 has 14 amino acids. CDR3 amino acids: CAIHSGTGSYEQYF. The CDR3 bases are TGTGCCATCCACTCCGGGACAGGGTCCTACGAGCAGTACTTC.

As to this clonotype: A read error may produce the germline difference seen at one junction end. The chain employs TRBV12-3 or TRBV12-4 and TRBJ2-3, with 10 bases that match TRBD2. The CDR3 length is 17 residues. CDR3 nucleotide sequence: TGTGCCAGCAGTTTAGCGCTCATAGCGGGGGGCGCAGATACGCAATATTTT. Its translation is CASSLALIAGGADTQYF.

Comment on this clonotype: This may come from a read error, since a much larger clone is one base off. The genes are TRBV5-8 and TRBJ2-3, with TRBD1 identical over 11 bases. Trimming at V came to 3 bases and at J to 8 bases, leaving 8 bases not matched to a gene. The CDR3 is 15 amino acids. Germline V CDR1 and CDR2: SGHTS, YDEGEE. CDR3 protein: CASSWTPGQGGTQYF. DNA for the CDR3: TGTGCCAGCAGCTGGACTCCGGGACAGGGGGGTACGCAGTATTTT.

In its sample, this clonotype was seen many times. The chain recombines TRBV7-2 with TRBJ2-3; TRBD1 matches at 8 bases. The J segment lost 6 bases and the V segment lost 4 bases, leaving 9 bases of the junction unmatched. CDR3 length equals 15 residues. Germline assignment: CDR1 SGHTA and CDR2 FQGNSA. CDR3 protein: CASSSGTGREDTQYF. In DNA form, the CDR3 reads TGTGCCAGCAGCTCCGGGACAGGCAGAGAGGATACGCAGTATTTT.

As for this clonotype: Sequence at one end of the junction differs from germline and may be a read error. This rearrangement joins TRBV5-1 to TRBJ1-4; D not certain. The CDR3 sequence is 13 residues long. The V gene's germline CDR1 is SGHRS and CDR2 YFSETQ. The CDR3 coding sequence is TGCGCCAGCAGCTTCGGTGCTAATGAAAGACTGTTTTTT. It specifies CASSFGANERLFF.

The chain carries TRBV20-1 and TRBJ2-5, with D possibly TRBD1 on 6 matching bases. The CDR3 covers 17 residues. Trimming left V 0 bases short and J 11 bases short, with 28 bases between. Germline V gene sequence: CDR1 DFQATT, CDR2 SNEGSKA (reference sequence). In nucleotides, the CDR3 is TGCAGTGCTAGAGATTTTGGCCGACAGGTCCATCACAATGAGCAGTACTTC. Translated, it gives CSARDFGRQVHHNEQYF.